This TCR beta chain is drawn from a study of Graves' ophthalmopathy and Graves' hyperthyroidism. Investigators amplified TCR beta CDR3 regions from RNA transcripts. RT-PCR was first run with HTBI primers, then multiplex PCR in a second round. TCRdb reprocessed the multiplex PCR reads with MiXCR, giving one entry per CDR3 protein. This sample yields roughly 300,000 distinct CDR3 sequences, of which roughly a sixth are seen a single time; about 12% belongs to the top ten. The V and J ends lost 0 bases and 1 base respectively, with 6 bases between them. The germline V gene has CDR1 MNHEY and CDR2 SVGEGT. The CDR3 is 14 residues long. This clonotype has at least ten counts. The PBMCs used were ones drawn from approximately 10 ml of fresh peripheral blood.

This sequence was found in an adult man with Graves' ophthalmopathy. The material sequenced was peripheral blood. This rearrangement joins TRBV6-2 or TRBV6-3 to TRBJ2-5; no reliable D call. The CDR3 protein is CASSYSEGQETQYF. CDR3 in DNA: TGTGCCAGCAGTTACTCGGAAGGCCAAGAGACCCAGTACTTC.